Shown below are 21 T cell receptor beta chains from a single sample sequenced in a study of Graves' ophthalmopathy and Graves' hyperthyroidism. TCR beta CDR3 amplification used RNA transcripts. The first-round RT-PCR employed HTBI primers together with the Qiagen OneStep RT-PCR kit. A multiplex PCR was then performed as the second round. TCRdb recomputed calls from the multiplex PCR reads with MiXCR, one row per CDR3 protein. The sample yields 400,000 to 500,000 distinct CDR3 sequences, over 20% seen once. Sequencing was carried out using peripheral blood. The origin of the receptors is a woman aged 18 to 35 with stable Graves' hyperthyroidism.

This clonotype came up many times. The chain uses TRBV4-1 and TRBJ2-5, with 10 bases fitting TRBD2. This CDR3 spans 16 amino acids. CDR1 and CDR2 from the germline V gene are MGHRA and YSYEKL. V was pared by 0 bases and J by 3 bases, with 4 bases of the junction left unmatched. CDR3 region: CASSQERLAGEETQYF. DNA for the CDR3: TGCGCCAGCAGCCAAGAGAGGCTAGCGGGAGAAGAGACCCAGTACTTC.

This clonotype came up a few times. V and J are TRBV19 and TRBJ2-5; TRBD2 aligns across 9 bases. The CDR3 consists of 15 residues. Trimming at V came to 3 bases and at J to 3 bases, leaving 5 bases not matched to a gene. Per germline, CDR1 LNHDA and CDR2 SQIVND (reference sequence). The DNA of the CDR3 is TGTGCCAGTAGTATGCGGCGGGGGGGTAAAGAGACCCAGTACTTC. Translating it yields CASSMRRGGKETQYF. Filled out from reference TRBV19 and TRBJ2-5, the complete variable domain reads DGGITQSPKYLFRKEGQNVTLSCEQNLNHDAMYWYRQDPGQGLRLIYYSQIVNDFQKGDIAEGYSVSREKKESFPLTVTSAQKNPTAFYLCASSMRRGGKETQYFGPGTRLLVL.

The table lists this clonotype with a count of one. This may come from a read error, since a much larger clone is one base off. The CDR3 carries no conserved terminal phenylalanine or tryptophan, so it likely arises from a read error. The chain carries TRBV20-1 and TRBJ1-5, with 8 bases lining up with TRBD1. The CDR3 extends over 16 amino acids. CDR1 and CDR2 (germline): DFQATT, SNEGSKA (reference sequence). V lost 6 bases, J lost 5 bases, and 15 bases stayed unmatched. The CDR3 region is CSAQRAGGGWDQPQHL. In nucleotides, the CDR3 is TGCAGTGCACAGAGGGCAGGGGGCGGGTGGGATCAGCCCCAGCATTTG.

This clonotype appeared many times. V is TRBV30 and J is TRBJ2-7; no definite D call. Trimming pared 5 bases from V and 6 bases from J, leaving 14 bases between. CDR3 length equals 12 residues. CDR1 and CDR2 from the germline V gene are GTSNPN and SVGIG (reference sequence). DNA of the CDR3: TGTGCCTGGTCCGCTAGTGGTATCGAGCAGTACTTC. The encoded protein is CAWSASGIEQYF.

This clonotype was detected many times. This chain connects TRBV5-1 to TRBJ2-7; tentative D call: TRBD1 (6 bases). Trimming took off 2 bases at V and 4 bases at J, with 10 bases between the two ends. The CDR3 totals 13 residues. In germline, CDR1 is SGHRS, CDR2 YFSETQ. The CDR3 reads CASSFTTGYEQYF. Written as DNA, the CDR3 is TGCGCCAGCAGCTTCACAACAGGGTACGAGCAGTACTTC.

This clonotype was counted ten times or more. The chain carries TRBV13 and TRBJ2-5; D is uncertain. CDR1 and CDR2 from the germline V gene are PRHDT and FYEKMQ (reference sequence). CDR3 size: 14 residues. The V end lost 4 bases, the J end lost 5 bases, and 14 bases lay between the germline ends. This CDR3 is CASSSYFGTETQYF. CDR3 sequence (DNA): TGTGCCAGCAGCTCATACTTTGGAACGGAGACCCAGTACTTC. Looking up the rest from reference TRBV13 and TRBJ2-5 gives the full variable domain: AAGVIQSPRHLIKEKRETATLKCYPIPRHDTVYWYQQGPGQDPQFLISFYEKMQSDKGSIPDRFSAQQFSDYHSELNMSSLELGDSALYFCASSSYFGTETQYFGPGTRLLVL.

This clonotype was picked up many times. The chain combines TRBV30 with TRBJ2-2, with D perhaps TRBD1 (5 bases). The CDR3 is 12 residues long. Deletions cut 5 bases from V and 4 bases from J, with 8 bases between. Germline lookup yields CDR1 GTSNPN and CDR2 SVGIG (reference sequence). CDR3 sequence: CAWGARTGELFF. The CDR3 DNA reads TGTGCCTGGGGGGCCCGCACCGGGGAGCTGTTTTTT.

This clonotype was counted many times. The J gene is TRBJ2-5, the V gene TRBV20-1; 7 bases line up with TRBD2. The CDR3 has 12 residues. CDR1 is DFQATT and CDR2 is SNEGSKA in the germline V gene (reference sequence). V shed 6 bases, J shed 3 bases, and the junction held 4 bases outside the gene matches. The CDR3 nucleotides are TGCAGTGCCATTCGGGGGGAAGAGACCCAGTACTTC. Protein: CSAIRGEETQYF.

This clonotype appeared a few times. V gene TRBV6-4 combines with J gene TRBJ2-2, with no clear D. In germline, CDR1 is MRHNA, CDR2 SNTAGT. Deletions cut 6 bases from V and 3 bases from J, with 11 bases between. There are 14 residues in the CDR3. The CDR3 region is CASRAGDDTGELFF. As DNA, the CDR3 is TGTGCCAGCAGAGCTGGGGATGACACCGGGGAGCTGTTTTTT.

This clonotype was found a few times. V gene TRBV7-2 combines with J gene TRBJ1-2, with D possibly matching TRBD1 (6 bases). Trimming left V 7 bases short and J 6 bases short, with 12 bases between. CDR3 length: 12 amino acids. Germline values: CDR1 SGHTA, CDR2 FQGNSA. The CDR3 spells CASNDRRDGYTF. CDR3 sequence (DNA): TGTGCCAGCAACGACAGGAGGGATGGCTACACCTTC. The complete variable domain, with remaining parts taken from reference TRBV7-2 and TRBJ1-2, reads GAGVSQSPSNKVTEKGKDVELRCDPISGHTALYWYRQSLGQGLEFLIYFQGNSAPDKSGLPSDRFSAERTGGSVSTLTIQRTQQEDSAVYLCASNDRRDGYTFGSGTRLTVV.

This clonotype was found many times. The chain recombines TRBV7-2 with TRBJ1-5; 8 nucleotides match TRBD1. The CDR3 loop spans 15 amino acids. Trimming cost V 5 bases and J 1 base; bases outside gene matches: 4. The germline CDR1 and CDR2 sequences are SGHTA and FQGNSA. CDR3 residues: CASSGRQGSNQPQHF. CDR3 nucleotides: TGTGCCAGCAGCGGACGACAGGGGAGCAATCAGCCCCAGCATTTT.

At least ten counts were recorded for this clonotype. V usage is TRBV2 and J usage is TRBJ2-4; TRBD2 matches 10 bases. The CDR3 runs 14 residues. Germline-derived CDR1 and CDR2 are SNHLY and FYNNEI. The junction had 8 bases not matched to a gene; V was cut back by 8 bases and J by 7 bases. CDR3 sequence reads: CASGTLAGDNIQYF. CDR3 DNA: TGTGCCAGCGGAACTCTAGCGGGAGATAACATTCAGTACTTC.

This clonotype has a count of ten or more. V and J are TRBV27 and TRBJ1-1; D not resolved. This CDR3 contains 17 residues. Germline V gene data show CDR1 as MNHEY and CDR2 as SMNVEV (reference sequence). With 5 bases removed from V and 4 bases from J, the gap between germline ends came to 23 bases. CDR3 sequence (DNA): TGTGCCAGCAGTAGGGCGGGCTGGGTTGTTCAAAGCACTGAAGCTTTCTTT. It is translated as CASSRAGWVVQSTEAFF.

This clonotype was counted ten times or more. The CDR3: CASSPPGPTPSYGYTF. The CDR3 DNA reads as TGTGCCAGCTCACCCCCAGGACCGACTCCGAGCTATGGCTACACCTTC. J is TRBJ1-2 and V is TRBV18; D gene unclear. Germline assignment: CDR1 KGHSH and CDR2 LQKENI. The CDR3 is 16 amino acids. Trimming shortened V by 3 bases and J by 4 bases, and 18 bases separated the two germline ends.

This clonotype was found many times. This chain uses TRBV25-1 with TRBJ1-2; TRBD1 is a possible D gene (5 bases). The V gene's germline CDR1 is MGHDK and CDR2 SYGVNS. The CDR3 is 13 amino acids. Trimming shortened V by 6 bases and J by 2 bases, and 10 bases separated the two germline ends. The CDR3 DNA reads TGTGCCAGCAGCGCCAGGGCGAACTATGGCTACACCTTC. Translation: CASSARANYGYTF.

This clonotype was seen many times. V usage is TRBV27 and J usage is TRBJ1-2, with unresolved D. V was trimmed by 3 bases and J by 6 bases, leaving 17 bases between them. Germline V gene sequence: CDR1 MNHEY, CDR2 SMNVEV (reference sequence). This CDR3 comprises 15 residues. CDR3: CASSLRGRSGDGYTF. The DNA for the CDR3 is TGTGCCAGCAGTTTGCGAGGGCGATCCGGGGATGGCTACACCTTC.

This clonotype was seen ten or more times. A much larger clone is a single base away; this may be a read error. The CDR3 DNA follows: TGTGTCAGCAGCGCGACTAGCGGGAGTGGAGGAGAGACCCAGTACTTC. Its protein is CVSSATSGSGGETQYF. This chain uses TRBV6-1 with TRBJ2-5; 12 bases match TRBD2. The germline V gene has CDR1 MNHNS and CDR2 SASEGT. The CDR3 covers 16 residues.

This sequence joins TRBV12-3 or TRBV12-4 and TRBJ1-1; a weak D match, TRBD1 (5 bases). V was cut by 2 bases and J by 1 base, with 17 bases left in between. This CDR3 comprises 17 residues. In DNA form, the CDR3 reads TGTGCCAGCAGTTTACCCCTACCGTGGGGGAGGAACACTGAAGCTTTCTTT. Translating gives CASSLPLPWGRNTEAFF.

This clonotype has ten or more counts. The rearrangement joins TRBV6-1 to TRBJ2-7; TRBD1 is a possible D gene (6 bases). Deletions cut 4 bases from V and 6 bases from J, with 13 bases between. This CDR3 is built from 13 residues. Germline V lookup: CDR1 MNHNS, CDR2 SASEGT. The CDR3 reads CASSVTGTLEQYF. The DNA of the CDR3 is TGTGCCAGCAGTGTAACCGGGACACTCGAGCAGTACTTC.

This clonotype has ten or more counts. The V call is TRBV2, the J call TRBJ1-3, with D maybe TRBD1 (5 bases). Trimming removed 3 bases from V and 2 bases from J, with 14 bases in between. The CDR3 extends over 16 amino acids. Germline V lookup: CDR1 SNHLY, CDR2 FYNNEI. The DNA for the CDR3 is TGTGCCAGCAGTGATGACCAGGGTCCTACTGGAAACACCATATATTTT. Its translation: CASSDDQGPTGNTIYF.

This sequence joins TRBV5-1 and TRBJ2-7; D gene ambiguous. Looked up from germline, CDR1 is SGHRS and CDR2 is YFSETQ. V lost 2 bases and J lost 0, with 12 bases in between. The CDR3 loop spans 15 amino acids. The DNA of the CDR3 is TGCGCCAGCAGCTTAGATCAGGACCTCTCCTACGAGCAGTACTTC. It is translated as CASSLDQDLSYEQYF. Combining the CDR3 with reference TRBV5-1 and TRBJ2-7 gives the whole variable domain KAGVTQTPRYLIKTRGQQVTLSCSPISGHRSVSWYQQTPGQGLQFLFEYFSETQRNKGNFPGRFSGRQFSNSRSEMNVSTLELGDSALYLCASSLDQDLSYEQYFGPGTRLTVT.